Listed below are T cell receptor beta chains from one sample, sequenced in a study of Ad26.COV2.S vaccination and SARS-CoV-2 variants. Clones were sequenced by immunoSEQ multiplex PCR, and TCRdb holds only the in-frame ones, with some missing. The sample includes around 450,000 clones, 90% of them seen just once. The source material was peripheral blood, sampled in a trial of Ad26.COV2.S vaccine versus placebo. The receptors originated from a person aged 18 to 65 who received the Ad26.COV2.S COVID-19 vaccine or a placebo. Each CDR3 is given with its conserved first and last residue. A D gene is named only where the DNA matches it firmly. The size field is filled for only some rows; it gives once, few, many or a size class.

V gene: TRBV13
J gene: TRBJ1-2
clone size: -
D gene: TRBD1
CDR3 DNA: TGTGCCAGCAGCTTCGGACAGGAGGATGGCTACACCTTC
CDR3 protein: CASSFGQEDGYTF

V gene: TRBV7-9
J gene: TRBJ2-7
clone size: -
D gene: TRBD2
CDR3 DNA: TGTGCCAGCGCTAGCGGTCCCTACGAGCAGTACTTC
CDR3 protein: CASASGPYEQYF

V gene: TRBV7-9
J gene: TRBJ2-3
clone size: -
D gene: TRBD2
CDR3 DNA: TGTGCCAGCAGCTCCATATTAGCGGGGGCCCTCACAGATACGCAGTATTTT
CDR3 protein: CASSSILAGALTDTQYF

V gene: TRBV9
J gene: TRBJ1-3
clone size: -
D gene: -
CDR3 DNA: TGTGCCAGCAGCACCGGGTCTGGAAACACCATATATTTT
CDR3 protein: CASSTGSGNTIYF

V gene: TRBV3-1/TRBV3-2
J gene: TRBJ2-7
clone size: -
D gene: -
CDR3 DNA: TGTGCCAGCAGCCTCAAAGGCTCCTACGAGCAGTACTTC
CDR3 protein: CASSLKGSYEQYF

V gene: TRBV6-5
J gene: TRBJ2-7
clone size: -
D gene: -
CDR3 DNA: TGTGCCAGCAGCTCGCAAACGACCTACGAGCAGTACTTC
CDR3 protein: CASSSQTTYEQYF

V gene: TRBV28
J gene: TRBJ1-5
clone size: -
D gene: -
CDR3 DNA: TGTGCCAGCAGCCAGCAGGCGGGGTTGAACAATCAGCCCCAGCATTTT
CDR3 protein: CASSQQAGLNNQPQHF

V gene: TRBV5-4
J gene: TRBJ2-7
clone size: -
D gene: -
CDR3 DNA: TGTGCCAGCAGCTTGGGACTCACCCCCCCTTACGAGCAGTACTTC
CDR3 protein: CASSLGLTPPYEQYF

V gene: TRBV10-3
J gene: TRBJ1-6
clone size: -
D gene: -
CDR3 DNA: TGTGCCATCAGTGGGGTCAATTCACCCCTCCACTTT
CDR3 protein: CAISGVNSPLHF

V gene: TRBV19
J gene: TRBJ1-1
clone size: -
D gene: -
CDR3 DNA: TGTGCCACCCAAGCAGGGACTGAAGCTTTCTTT
CDR3 protein: CATQAGTEAFF

V gene: TRBV4-1
J gene: TRBJ2-1
clone size: -
D gene: -
CDR3 DNA: TGCGCCAGCAGCCAACTCCCGGGACTCAACAATGAGCAGTTCTTC
CDR3 protein: CASSQLPGLNNEQFF

V gene: TRBV2
J gene: TRBJ1-1
clone size: -
D gene: TRBD1
CDR3 DNA: TGTGCCAGCAGTGCGGGACAGGCCACGAACACTGAAGCTTTCTTT
CDR3 protein: CASSAGQATNTEAFF

V gene: TRBV12-2
J gene: TRBJ1-1
clone size: -
D gene: -
CDR3 DNA: TGTGCAAGTCGCTCTGGACAGGACATGAACACTGAAGCTTTCTTT
CDR3 protein: CASRSGQDMNTEAFF

V gene: TRBV11-2
J gene: TRBJ2-2
clone size: -
D gene: -
CDR3 DNA: TGTGCCAGCAGGCGGCTTCTTACCACCGGGGAGCTGTTTTTT
CDR3 protein: CASRRLLTTGELFF

V gene: TRBV7-2
J gene: TRBJ1-1
clone size: -
D gene: TRBD1
CDR3 DNA: TGTGCCAGCACCCCGGGACAGGGGCTGGGTACTGAAGCTTTCTTT
CDR3 protein: CASTPGQGLGTEAFF

V gene: TRBV28
J gene: TRBJ2-7
clone size: -
D gene: TRBD2
CDR3 DNA: TGTGCCAGCACTATGTTGGGGACTAGCGGGAGAAGCCCCTACGAGCAGTACTTC
CDR3 protein: CASTMLGTSGRSPYEQYF

V gene: TRBV9
J gene: TRBJ1-6
clone size: -
D gene: -
CDR3 DNA: TGTGCCAGCAGTCAGGGGAGCTCCTATAATTCACCCCTCCACTTT
CDR3 protein: CASSQGSSYNSPLHF

V gene: TRBV4-3
J gene: TRBJ2-3
clone size: -
D gene: -
CDR3 DNA: TGCACCAGCAGCCAAAAAAGCACAGATACGCAGTATTTT
CDR3 protein: CTSSQKSTDTQYF

V gene: TRBV4-3
J gene: TRBJ2-7
clone size: once
D gene: -
CDR3 DNA: TGCGCCAGCAGCCAAGAGCTAGGACAGCCCTACGAGCAGTACTTC
CDR3 protein: CASSQELGQPYEQYF

V gene: TRBV15
J gene: TRBJ2-1
clone size: -
D gene: -
CDR3 DNA: TGTGCCACGCAGTATAGCTCCTACAATGAGCAGTTCTTC
CDR3 protein: CATQYSSYNEQFF

V gene: TRBV6-4
J gene: TRBJ2-3
clone size: -
D gene: TRBD2
CDR3 DNA: TGTGCCAGCAGCCTCGGGACTAGCCTGATGGGGACAGATACGCAGTATTTT
CDR3 protein: CASSLGTSLMGTDTQYF

V gene: TRBV27
J gene: TRBJ2-7
clone size: -
D gene: -
CDR3 DNA: TGTGCCAGCAGTTCCGGGGTACAGGGAACCTACGAGCAGTACTTC
CDR3 protein: CASSSGVQGTYEQYF

V gene: TRBV5-6
J gene: TRBJ2-5
clone size: -
D gene: -
CDR3 DNA: TGTGCCAGCGGGCCCGCACAAGAGACCCAGTACTTC
CDR3 protein: CASGPAQETQYF

V gene: TRBV7-8
J gene: TRBJ2-1
clone size: -
D gene: TRBD2
CDR3 DNA: TGTGCCAGCAGCTTAGCGCGGTTTAGCGGGAGTGCCAGTGAGCAGTTCTTC
CDR3 protein: CASSLARFSGSASEQFF

V gene: TRBV7-2
J gene: TRBJ2-1
clone size: once
D gene: -
CDR3 DNA: TGTGCCAGCAGCTTAGAGAGGACTACCTACAATGAGCAGTTCTTC
CDR3 protein: CASSLERTTYNEQFF

V gene: TRBV9
J gene: TRBJ2-7
clone size: -
D gene: -
CDR3 DNA: TGTGCCAGCAGCGTAGATGGTGCTAGCACCTACGAGCAGTACTTC
CDR3 protein: CASSVDGASTYEQYF

V gene: TRBV19
J gene: TRBJ1-2
clone size: -
D gene: TRBD1
CDR3 DNA: TGTGCCAGCAGGACAGGGGGCGAAGGCTATGGCTACACCTTC
CDR3 protein: CASRTGGEGYGYTF

V gene: TRBV5-6
J gene: TRBJ2-7
clone size: -
D gene: -
CDR3 DNA: TGTGCCAGCAGCCGGGGACGCAGCTCCTACGAGCAGTACTTC
CDR3 protein: CASSRGRSSYEQYF

V gene: TRBV20-1
J gene: TRBJ2-3
clone size: -
D gene: TRBD2
CDR3 DNA: TGCAGTGCTAGTGAGACTAGCGGATTCACAGATACGCAGTATTTT
CDR3 protein: CSASETSGFTDTQYF

V gene: TRBV6-5
J gene: TRBJ2-7
clone size: once
D gene: -
CDR3 DNA: TGTGCCAGCACGGAGGGTCCTCGGGAGCAGTACTTC
CDR3 protein: CASTEGPREQYF

V gene: TRBV27
J gene: TRBJ1-2
clone size: -
D gene: -
CDR3 DNA: TGTGCCAGCAGTTTGGGGGGCAATGGCTACACCTTC
CDR3 protein: CASSLGGNGYTF

V gene: TRBV30
J gene: TRBJ2-7
clone size: -
D gene: -
CDR3 DNA: TGTGCGGCGCGAGGGTCCTACGAGCAGTACTTC
CDR3 protein: CAARGSYEQYF

V gene: TRBV7-2
J gene: TRBJ2-7
clone size: -
D gene: -
CDR3 DNA: TGTGCCAGCAGACGACAGACTTCTACCTACGAGCAGTACTTC
CDR3 protein: CASRRQTSTYEQYF

V gene: TRBV27
J gene: TRBJ2-7
clone size: -
D gene: TRBD2
CDR3 DNA: TGTGCCAGCAGTTTCTCGGGACTAGCTGGCGAGCAGTACTTC
CDR3 protein: CASSFSGLAGEQYF

V gene: TRBV16
J gene: TRBJ2-7
clone size: -
D gene: TRBD2
CDR3 DNA: TGTGCCAGCAGCCAAACGAGCGGGAGAATAGGCGAGCAGTACTTC
CDR3 protein: CASSQTSGRIGEQYF

V gene: TRBV7-9
J gene: TRBJ1-5
clone size: few
D gene: -
CDR3 DNA: TGTGCCAGCAGCTTAACGGCCAATCAGCCCCAGCATTTT
CDR3 protein: CASSLTANQPQHF

V gene: TRBV12-3/TRBV12-4
J gene: TRBJ2-7
clone size: once
D gene: -
CDR3 DNA: TGTGCCAGCACCGCCCGGTCTGGCGAGCAGTACTTC
CDR3 protein: CASTARSGEQYF

V gene: TRBV18
J gene: TRBJ2-3
clone size: once
D gene: TRBD2
CDR3 DNA: TGTGCCAGCTCACCCTATAGCGGGAGCTGGGGAGATACGCAGTATTTT
CDR3 protein: CASSPYSGSWGDTQYF

V gene: TRBV28
J gene: TRBJ2-7
clone size: once
D gene: -
CDR3 DNA: TGTGCCAGCAGTTTTAGTCTCTACGAGCAGTACTTC
CDR3 protein: CASSFSLYEQYF

V gene: TRBV20-1
J gene: TRBJ2-3
clone size: -
D gene: -
CDR3 DNA: TGCAGTGCTACGTGGGGAGATACGCAGTATTTT
CDR3 protein: CSATWGDTQYF

V gene: TRBV6-2/TRBV6-3
J gene: TRBJ1-1
clone size: -
D gene: -
CDR3 DNA: TGTGCCAGCAGTTTTCCACCAGGGATTCTAGGGCGCACTGAAGCTTTCTTT
CDR3 protein: CASSFPPGILGRTEAFF

V gene: TRBV10-3
J gene: TRBJ2-2
clone size: -
D gene: -
CDR3 DNA: TGTGCCATCAGGCGACAAGACAACACCGGGGAGCTGTTTTTT
CDR3 protein: CAIRRQDNTGELFF

V gene: TRBV6-2/TRBV6-3
J gene: TRBJ2-7
clone size: -
D gene: -
CDR3 DNA: TGTGCCAGCAGTTACTCCAGAAGCGGAAGCCTGTACGAGCAGTACTTC
CDR3 protein: CASSYSRSGSLYEQYF

V gene: TRBV28
J gene: TRBJ1-2
clone size: once
D gene: -
CDR3 DNA: TGTGCCAGCAGTTTATCTCGGGGGTTGGGGTATGGCTACACCTTC
CDR3 protein: CASSLSRGLGYGYTF

V gene: TRBV6-4
J gene: TRBJ2-3
clone size: -
D gene: -
CDR3 DNA: TGTGCCAGCAGTAACAGCGTGGATAGCACAGATACGCAGTATTTT
CDR3 protein: CASSNSVDSTDTQYF

V gene: TRBV29-1
J gene: TRBJ1-1
clone size: -
D gene: -
CDR3 DNA: TGCAGCGTTGGGTCTATGGGGGGCATCGCTGAAGCTTTCTTT
CDR3 protein: CSVGSMGGIAEAFF

V gene: TRBV12-1
J gene: TRBJ2-1
clone size: -
D gene: -
CDR3 DNA: TGTGCCAGCAGCTTCAAGCGGGAGGGCCTCTCTAATGAGCAGTTCTTC
CDR3 protein: CASSFKREGLSNEQFF

V gene: TRBV18
J gene: TRBJ2-3
clone size: -
D gene: -
CDR3 DNA: TGTGCCAGCTCAATTAGCGAGACGCAGTATTTT
CDR3 protein: CASSISETQYF

V gene: TRBV7-2
J gene: TRBJ2-7
clone size: -
D gene: TRBD2
CDR3 DNA: TGTGCCAGCAGCTTAGTACTAGCGTTGAGCTCCTACGAGCAGTACTTC
CDR3 protein: CASSLVLALSSYEQYF

V gene: TRBV7-8
J gene: TRBJ1-1
clone size: -
D gene: TRBD1
CDR3 DNA: TGTGCCAGCAGCCCTACAGGGGGCTCGTCTGAAGCTTTCTTT
CDR3 protein: CASSPTGGSSEAFF

V gene: TRBV28
J gene: TRBJ2-7
clone size: -
D gene: -
CDR3 DNA: TGTGCCAGCAGTTTACCAGGGGAGTCCTACGAGCAGTACTTC
CDR3 protein: CASSLPGESYEQYF

V gene: TRBV9
J gene: TRBJ2-2
clone size: -
D gene: TRBD2
CDR3 DNA: TGTCCCAGCAGCTCTAGCGGGGGGGGTACCGGGGAGCTGTTTTTT
CDR3 protein: CPSSSSGGGTGELFF

V gene: TRBV15
J gene: TRBJ2-1
clone size: -
D gene: -
CDR3 DNA: TGTGCCACCAGCAGGACGCTGGGTTTCGACAATGAGCAGTTCTTC
CDR3 protein: CATSRTLGFDNEQFF

V gene: TRBV21-1
J gene: TRBJ2-5
clone size: -
D gene: -
CDR3 DNA: TGTGCCAGCAGCAAGACCCTTAGAGGGACCCAGTACTTC
CDR3 protein: CASSKTLRGTQYF

V gene: TRBV10-3
J gene: TRBJ2-7
clone size: -
D gene: -
CDR3 DNA: TGTGCCATCAGTGAGCTGTACGAGCAGTACTTC
CDR3 protein: CAISELYEQYF